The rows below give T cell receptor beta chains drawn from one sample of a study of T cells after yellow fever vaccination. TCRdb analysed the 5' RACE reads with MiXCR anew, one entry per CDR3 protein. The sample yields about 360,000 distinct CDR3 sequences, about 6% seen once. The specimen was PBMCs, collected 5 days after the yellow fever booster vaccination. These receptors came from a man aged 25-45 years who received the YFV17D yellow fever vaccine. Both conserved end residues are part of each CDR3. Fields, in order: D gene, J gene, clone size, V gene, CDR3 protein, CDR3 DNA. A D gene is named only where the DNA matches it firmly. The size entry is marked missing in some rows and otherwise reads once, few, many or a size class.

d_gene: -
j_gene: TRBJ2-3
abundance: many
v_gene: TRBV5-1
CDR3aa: CASSLVLRGTDTQYF
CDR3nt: TGCGCCAGCAGCTTGGTTTTGAGAGGCACAGATACGCAGTATTTT

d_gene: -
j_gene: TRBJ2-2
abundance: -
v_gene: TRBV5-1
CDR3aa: CASSLDGQLRNTGELFF
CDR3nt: TGCGCCAGCAGCTTAGACGGACAACTCAGGAACACCGGGGAGCTGTTTTTT

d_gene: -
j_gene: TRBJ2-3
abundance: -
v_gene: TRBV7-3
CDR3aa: CASSPLGQSTDTQYF
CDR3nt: TGTGCCAGCAGCCCCCTCGGCCAGAGCACAGATACGCAGTATTTT

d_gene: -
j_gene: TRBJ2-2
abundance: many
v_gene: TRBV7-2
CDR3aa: CASRPTGSTGELFF
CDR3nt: TGTGCCAGCAGACCCACAGGCTCGACCGGGGAGCTGTTTTTT

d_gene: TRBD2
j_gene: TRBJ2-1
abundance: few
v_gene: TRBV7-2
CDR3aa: CASSLVGTSGSIEQFF
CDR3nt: TGTGCCAGCAGCTTAGTCGGGACTAGCGGGAGTATTGAGCAGTTCTTC

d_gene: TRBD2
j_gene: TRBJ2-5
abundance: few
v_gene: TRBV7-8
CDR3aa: CASSLTPLEREGPF
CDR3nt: TGTGCCAGCAGCTTAACCCCCCTTGAGCGGGAGGGCCCCTTC

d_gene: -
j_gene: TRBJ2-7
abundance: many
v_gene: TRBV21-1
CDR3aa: CASSKCPGETPCEQYF
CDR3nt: TGTGCCAGCAGCAAATGCCCAGGGGAGACCCCTTGCGAGCAGTACTTC

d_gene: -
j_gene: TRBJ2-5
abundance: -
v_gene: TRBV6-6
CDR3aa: CASSPWTGRGGSETQYF
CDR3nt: TGTGCCAGCAGCCCCTGGACTGGTCGAGGTGGTTCGGAGACCCAGTACTTC

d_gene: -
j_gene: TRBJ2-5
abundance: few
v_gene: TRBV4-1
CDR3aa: CASSPLGTVQETQYF
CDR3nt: TGCGCCAGCAGCCCCTTGGGCACAGTGCAAGAGACCCAGTACTTC

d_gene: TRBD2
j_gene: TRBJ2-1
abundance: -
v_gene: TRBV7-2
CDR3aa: CASGAGTSFNEQFF
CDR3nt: TGTGCCAGCGGTGCCGGGACTAGCTTCAATGAGCAGTTCTTC

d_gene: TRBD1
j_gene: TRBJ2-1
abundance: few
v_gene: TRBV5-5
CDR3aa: CASIAGTGTHNEQFF
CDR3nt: TGTGCCAGCATCGCCGGGACAGGGACCCACAATGAGCAGTTCTTC

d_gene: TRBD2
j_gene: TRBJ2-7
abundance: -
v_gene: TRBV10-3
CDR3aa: CAIKTSGNTYEQYF
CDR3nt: TGTGCCATCAAGACTAGCGGAAACACCTACGAGCAGTACTTC

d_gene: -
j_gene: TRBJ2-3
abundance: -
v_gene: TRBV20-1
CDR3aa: CSARDFGGSSTDTQYF
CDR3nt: TGCAGTGCTAGAGATTTTGGCGGGTCTAGCACAGATACGCAGTATTTT

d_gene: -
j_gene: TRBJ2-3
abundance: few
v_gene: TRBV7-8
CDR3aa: CASSLGAGLTDTQYF
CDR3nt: TGTGCCAGCAGCTTAGGTGCAGGGTTGACAGATACGCAGTATTTT

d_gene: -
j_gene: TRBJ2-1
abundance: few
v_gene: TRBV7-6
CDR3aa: CASSGALSGEQFF
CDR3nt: TGTGCCAGCTCCGGGGCACTCTCGGGTGAGCAGTTCTTC

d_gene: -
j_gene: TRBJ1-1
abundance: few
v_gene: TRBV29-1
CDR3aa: CSAKQGRNTEAFF
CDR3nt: TGCAGCGCAAAACAGGGCAGGAACACTGAAGCTTTCTTT

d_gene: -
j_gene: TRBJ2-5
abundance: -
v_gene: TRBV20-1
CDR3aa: CSARDPGPRAETQYF
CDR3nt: TGCAGTGCTAGAGATCCGGGACCGCGAGCAGAGACCCAGTACTTC

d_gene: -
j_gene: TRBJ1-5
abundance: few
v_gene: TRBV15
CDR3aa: CATSLLREPQHF
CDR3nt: TGTGCCACCAGCCTGCTAAGAGAGCCCCAGCATTTT

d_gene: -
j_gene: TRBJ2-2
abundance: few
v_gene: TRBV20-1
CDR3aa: CSAGVRGANTGELFF
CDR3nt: TGCAGTGCTGGGGTCCGCGGCGCGAACACCGGGGAGCTGTTTTTT

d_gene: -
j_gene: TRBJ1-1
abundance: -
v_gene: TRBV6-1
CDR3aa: CASTGSAEAFF
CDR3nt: TGTGCCAGCACGGGGAGCGCTGAAGCTTTCTTT

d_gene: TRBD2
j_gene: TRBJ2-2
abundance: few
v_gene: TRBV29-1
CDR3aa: CSVGISGRPPGELFF
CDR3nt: TGCAGCGTGGGGATTAGCGGGAGACCCCCCGGGGAGCTGTTTTTT

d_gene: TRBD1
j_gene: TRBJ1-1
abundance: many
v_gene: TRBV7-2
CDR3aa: CASSYLGEGRGRSAFF
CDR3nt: TGTGCCAGCAGCTACCTAGGGGAGGGGAGGGGGCGTTCGGCTTTCTTT

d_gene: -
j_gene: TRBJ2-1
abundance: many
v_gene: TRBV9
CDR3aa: CASSPAQSSYNEQFF
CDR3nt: TGTGCCAGCAGCCCAGCGCAAAGCTCCTACAATGAGCAGTTCTTC

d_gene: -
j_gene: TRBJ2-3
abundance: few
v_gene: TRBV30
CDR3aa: CAWSVVSDSTDTQYF
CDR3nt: TGTGCCTGGAGTGTCGTATCCGACTCCACAGATACGCAGTATTTT

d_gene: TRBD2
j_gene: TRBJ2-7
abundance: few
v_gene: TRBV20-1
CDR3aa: CSARDLGTSGKDIDEQYF
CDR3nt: TGCAGTGCTAGAGATCTCGGGACTAGCGGGAAAGATATTGACGAGCAGTACTTC

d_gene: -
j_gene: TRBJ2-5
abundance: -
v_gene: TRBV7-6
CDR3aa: CASSLGSPSVETQYF
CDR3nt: TGTGCCAGCAGCTTAGGATCGCCTAGCGTGGAGACCCAGTACTTC

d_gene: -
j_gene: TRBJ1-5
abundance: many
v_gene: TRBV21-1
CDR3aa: CASSKCGHLFCRQPQHF
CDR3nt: TGTGCCAGCAGCAAATGTGGTCACCTTTTTTGCCGTCAGCCCCAGCATTTT

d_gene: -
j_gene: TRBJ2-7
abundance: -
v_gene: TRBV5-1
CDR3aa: CASSFWRTSYEQYF
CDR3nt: TGCGCCAGCAGCTTCTGGAGGACCTCCTACGAGCAGTACTTC

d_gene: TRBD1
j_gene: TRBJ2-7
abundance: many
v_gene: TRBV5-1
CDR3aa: CASSRSGTGNYEQYF
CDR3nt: TGCGCCAGCAGCCGATCCGGGACAGGGAACTACGAGCAGTACTTC

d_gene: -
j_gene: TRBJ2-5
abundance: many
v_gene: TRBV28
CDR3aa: CASSFGLQETQYF
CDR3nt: TGTGCCAGCAGTTTTGGGTTACAAGAGACCCAGTACTTC

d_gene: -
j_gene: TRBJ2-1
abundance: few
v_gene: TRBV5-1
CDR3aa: CASSTGTPGAEQFF
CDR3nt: TGCGCCAGCAGCACGGGGACGCCGGGGGCTGAGCAGTTCTTC

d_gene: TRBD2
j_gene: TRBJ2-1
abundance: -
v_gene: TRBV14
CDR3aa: CASSQATSGGYNEQFF
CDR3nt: TGTGCCAGCAGCCAAGCTACTAGCGGAGGTTACAATGAGCAGTTCTTC

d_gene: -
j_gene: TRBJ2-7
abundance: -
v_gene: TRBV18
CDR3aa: CASSKQGLSYEQYF
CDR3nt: TGTGCCAGCTCAAAACAGGGCCTCTCCTACGAGCAGTACTTC

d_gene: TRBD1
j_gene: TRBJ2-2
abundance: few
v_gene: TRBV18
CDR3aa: CASSPPGTGGYTGELFF
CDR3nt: TGTGCCAGCTCACCCCCCGGGACAGGGGGTTACACCGGGGAGCTGTTTTTT

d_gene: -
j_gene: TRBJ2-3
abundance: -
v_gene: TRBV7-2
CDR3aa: CASLRQHTDTQYF
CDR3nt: TGTGCCAGCCTCCGACAGCACACAGATACGCAGTATTTT

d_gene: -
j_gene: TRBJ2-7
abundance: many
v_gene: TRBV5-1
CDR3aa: CASSYGSLGEQYF
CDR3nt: TGCGCCAGCAGCTACGGGAGTCTGGGCGAGCAGTACTTC

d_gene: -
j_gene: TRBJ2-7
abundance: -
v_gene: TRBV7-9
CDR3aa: CASSLDGQRTYEQYF
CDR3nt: TGTGCCAGCAGCTTAGACGGACAGCGAACCTACGAGCAGTACTTC

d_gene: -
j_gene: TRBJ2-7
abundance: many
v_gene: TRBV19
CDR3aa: CASSIDPVGYEQYF
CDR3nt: TGTGCCAGTAGTATAGATCCCGTTGGGTACGAGCAGTACTTC

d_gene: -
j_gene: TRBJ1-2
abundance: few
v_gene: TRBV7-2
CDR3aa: CASSLSRQANYGYTF
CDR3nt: TGTGCCAGCAGCTTAAGTAGACAGGCAAACTATGGCTACACCTTC

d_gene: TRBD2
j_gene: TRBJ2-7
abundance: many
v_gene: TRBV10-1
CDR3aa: CASSEFRTSGYEQYF
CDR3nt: TGCGCCAGCAGTGAGTTCCGGACTAGCGGCTACGAGCAGTACTTC

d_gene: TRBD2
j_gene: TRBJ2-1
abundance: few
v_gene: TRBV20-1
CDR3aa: CSARDLGGRWNEQFF
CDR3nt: TGCAGTGCTAGAGATCTTGGCGGGAGGTGGAATGAGCAGTTCTTC

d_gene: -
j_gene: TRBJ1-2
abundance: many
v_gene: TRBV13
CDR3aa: CASSLSRVSNYGYTF
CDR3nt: TGTGCCAGCAGCTTGAGTAGGGTTTCTAACTATGGCTACACCTTC